What follows describes a single T cell receptor beta chain. Its antigen is still unknown. These data are taken from a study of a mutant IDH1 vaccine in newly diagnosed glioma. Looking at the study overall: Treated patients showed a male proportion of roughly 62%, a female proportion of around 40%, and a mean age of 40.4 years. Most had both radiotherapy and temozolomide beforehand; others had only one. Findings and limits, study-wide: Changes in the top peripheral T cell clonotypes seemingly had no bearing on pseudoprogression.

The time point: week 23, last vaccination. In every dose of vaccine, 300 ug of mutant IDH1 20-mer peptide was given alongside topical imiquimod. TCRdb keeps only in-frame clones here, not all; method: immunoSEQ multiplex PCR. The sample includes 25,000 to 30,000 clones, roughly four fifths of them seen just once. With 5 bases removed from V and 6 bases from J, the gap between germline ends came to 11 bases. This CDR3 has 12 residues. The germline V gene has CDR1 MNHNS and CDR2 SASEGT. Material: PBMCs, obtained from a glioma patient whose treatment included an IDH1 peptide vaccine. V is TRBV6-1 and J is TRBJ2-7; D may be TRBD1 (6 bases). The TCR was taken from a woman in her 30s with glioma. The CDR3, as DNA: TGTGCCAGCAGTCAGGGGTTCCTCGAGCAGTACTTC. Amino acid sequence: CASSQGFLEQYF.